One and the same sample provided the 14 T cell receptor beta chains below, sequenced in a study of cytomegalovirus exposure and HLA in healthy donors. Profiling relied on immunoSEQ multiplex PCR, and the TCRdb table lists in-frame clones only, not all of them. The data contain 200,000 to 300,000 clones, 86% of them seen just once; the ten biggest clones take up 1% to 1.5%. The sample comprised PBMCs. These receptors all stem from a woman in her twenties or thirties in good health and CMV-seropositive.

The J gene is TRBJ1-2, the V gene TRBV6-4; D gene ambiguous. CDR1 MRHNA and CDR2 SNTAGT come from the germline V gene. The CDR3 extends over 15 amino acids. V gave up 0 bases and J gave up 7 bases, with 15 bases separating them. The CDR3 DNA reads as TGTGCCAGCAGTGACTCTGGGGAGGGAAGCGGTGGCTACACCTTC. This codes for CASSDSGEGSGGYTF.

The rearrangement joins TRBV11-3 to TRBJ2-1; a weak D match, TRBD2 (6 bases). CDR3 length: 13 residues. V gave up 0 bases and J gave up 11 bases, with 11 bases separating them. Germline values: CDR1 SGHNT, CDR2 YENEEA. The CDR3, as DNA: TGTGCCAGCAGCTTAGATCTCGCGGGACAGCAGTTCTTC. This sequence encodes CASSLDLAGQQFF.

This chain uses TRBV9 with TRBJ2-5; 11 bases are shared with TRBD2. CDR1 SGDLS and CDR2 YYNGEE come from the germline V gene. V lost 3 bases and J lost 0; bases outside the gene matches: 7. The CDR3 totals 17 residues. The DNA for the CDR3 is TGTGCCAGCAGCGGACTGACTAGCGGGACGTACCAAGAGACCCAGTACTTC. Protein: CASSGLTSGTYQETQYF.

The chain carries TRBV7-9 and TRBJ2-2; the match to TRBD2 covers 8 bases. The trim removed 8 bases at V and 5 bases at J, leaving 13 bases unmatched. Germline V gives CDR1 SEHNR, CDR2 FQNEAQ (reference sequence). The CDR3 consists of 16 residues. This CDR3 reads CASPQGPGGLTGELFF. CDR3 bases: TGTGCCAGCCCCCAAGGCCCGGGGGGGCTAACCGGGGAGCTGTTTTTT.

This clone was seen a handful of times. One junction end disagrees with the germline gene, perhaps due to a read error. Here the CDR3 reads CSVQDREVW. CDR3 in DNA: TGCAGCGTGCAAGACAGGGAAGTTTGG. V usage is TRBV29-1 and J usage is TRBJ1-2, with TRBD1 matching 7 bases. Germline CDR1 SQVTM, CDR2 ANQGSEA. The length of the CDR3 is 9 residues.

The rearrangement uses TRBV10-3 and TRBJ2-1, with TRBD2 matching 11 bases. Germline V gene data show CDR1 as ENHRY and CDR2 as SYGVKD. V was clipped by 3 bases and J by 4 bases; unmatched bases: 5. The CDR3 is 16 residues long. The chain's CDR3 is CAISEGTSGVYNEQFF. DNA for the CDR3: TGTGCCATCAGTGAAGGGACTAGCGGAGTTTACAATGAGCAGTTCTTC.

The J gene is TRBJ2-3, the V gene TRBV9; maybe TRBD1 (5 bases). This CDR3 region has 13 residues. Trimming removed 4 bases from V and 5 bases from J, with 11 bases in between. From germline, CDR1 is SGDLS and CDR2 YYNGEE. The CDR3 coding sequence is TGTGCCAGCAGCCCCCACAGGCGAGATACGCAGTATTTT. It encodes CASSPHRRDTQYF.

Concerning this clone: At one end the junction does not follow the germline gene, possibly because of a read error. V gene TRBV7-7 combines with J gene TRBJ2-7, with 12 positions matching TRBD2. Looked up from germline, CDR1 is SSHAT and CDR2 is FNYEAQ (reference sequence). CDR3 length equals 17 residues. The CDR3 reads CASSLRLAGGPAYEQYF. The CDR3 nucleotides read TGTGCTAGCAGCTTAAGGCTAGCGGGAGGGCCAGCCTACGAGCAGTACTTC.

The rearrangement uses TRBV30 and TRBJ1-1; weak D call: TRBD1 (5 bases). Trimming removed 0 bases from V and 4 bases from J, with 15 bases in between. The germline CDR1 and CDR2 sequences are GTSNPN and SVGIG (reference sequence). This CDR3 contains 15 residues. The CDR3 DNA reads TGTGCCTGGAGTGTGGGGCTCCCGTCGGGCACTGAAGCTTTCTTT. Translating it yields CAWSVGLPSGTEAFF.

The chain combines TRBV2 with TRBJ2-3; 11 positions match TRBD2. This CDR3 region has 17 residues. Germline CDR1 SNHLY, CDR2 FYNNEI. Trimming removed 1 base from V and 4 bases from J; junction bases left unmatched: 7. CDR3 in DNA: TGTGCCAGCAGTGAAGATCGACTAGCGGGGCCCCCAGATACGCAGTATTTT. It specifies CASSEDRLAGPPDTQYF.

The chain links TRBV21-1 to TRBJ1-5; the DNA was not compared with TRBD1, the D call given in the table. TRBV21-1 is noted as a pseudogene. This CDR3 comprises 15 residues. The CDR3 loop reads CASVPGQGGNQPQHF. DNA of the CDR3: TGTGCCAGCGTTCCGGGACAGGGGGGCAATCAGCCCCAGCATTTT.

This sequence joins TRBV5-1 and TRBJ2-7; 8 nucleotides line up with TRBD1. This CDR3 is 15 amino acids long. CDR1 is SGHRS and CDR2 is YFSETQ in the germline V gene. With V trimmed by 3 bases and J by 6 bases, 11 bases remained unmatched. The CDR3 reads CASSSGQGGFVEQYF. Here the CDR3 DNA reads TGCGCCAGCAGCTCCGGACAGGGAGGTTTCGTCGAGCAGTACTTC.

The genes are TRBV5-6 and TRBJ2-1; the match to TRBD2 covers 15 bases. The trim removed 3 bases at V and 6 bases at J, leaving 4 bases unmatched. The CDR3 loop spans 16 amino acids. Per germline, CDR1 SGHDT and CDR2 YYEEEE. The CDR3 region has the DNA TGTGCCAGCAGCTGGGGACTAGCGGGAGGACTCAATGAGCAGTTCTTC. It specifies CASSWGLAGGLNEQFF.

This clone was observed a few times. The V and J genes are TRBV30 and TRBJ1-3; no clear D gene. Trimming removed 0 bases at V and 0 bases at J, with 9 bases between. Germline V CDR1 and CDR2: GTSNPN, SVGIG (reference sequence). The CDR3 covers 15 residues. The CDR3 bases are TGTGCCTGGAGTGTTGGGCACTCCTCTGGAAACACCATATATTTT. Protein sequence: CAWSVGHSSGNTIYF.